The 18 T cell receptor beta chains listed next were all sequenced from one sample in a study of cytomegalovirus exposure and HLA in healthy donors. PCR was performed using 60 Vbeta and 13 Jbeta primers. Libraries were prepared by immunoSEQ multiplex PCR; TCRdb keeps only in-frame clonotypes and omits some of them. The sample records over 150,000 clones, 65% to 85% being singletons. Sequencing was performed on PBMCs. Receptor source: a man aged 18 to 30 in good health and CMV-seronegative.

A note on this clone: Germline is not matched at one junction end, which may reflect a read error. This rearrangement joins TRBV19 to TRBJ2-1, with TRBD2 as a possible D gene (6 bases). Germline CDR1 LNHDA, CDR2 SQIVND (reference sequence). The CDR3 is 16 amino acids. The CDR3 sequence: CASSIWGGEASNEQFF. CDR3 sequence (DNA): TGTGCCAGCAGTATATGGGGCGGGGAGGCCAGCAATGAGCAGTTCTTC.

CDR3 sequence reads: CASRSPGQGNYGYTF. The CDR3 DNA follows: TGTGCCAGCAGGTCACCGGGACAGGGTAACTATGGCTACACCTTC. The chain employs TRBV6-5 and TRBJ1-2, with 9 bases fitting TRBD1. The CDR3 runs to 15 residues. Germline lookup yields CDR1 MNHEY and CDR2 SVGAGI. V trimming: 6 bases; J trimming: 1 base; junction bases outside the gene matches: 6.

The gene calls are TRBV9 and TRBJ2-3, with TRBD2 matching 7 bases. This CDR3 region has 17 residues. Per germline, CDR1 SGDLS and CDR2 YYNGEE. The V gene end was trimmed by 0 bases and the J gene end by 2 bases; junction bases not matched to a gene: 9. The CDR3 nucleotides read TGTGCCAGCAGCGTAGGGAGCTTGAGCGGGGCCACAGATACGCAGTATTTT. This codes for CASSVGSLSGATDTQYF. Full variable domain (remainder filled in from reference TRBV9 and TRBJ2-3): DSGVTQTPKHLITATGQRVTLRCSPRSGDLSVYWYQQSLDQGLQFLIQYYNGEERAKGNILERFSAQQFPDLHSELNLSSLELGDSALYFCASSVGSLSGATDTQYFGPGTRLTVL.

The chain uses TRBV5-1 and TRBJ1-4; D remains ambiguous. Deletions cut 5 bases from V and 15 bases from J, with 20 bases between. Per germline, CDR1 SGHRS and CDR2 YFSETQ. The CDR3 loop spans 13 amino acids. The CDR3 sequence: CASSWRVRGKVFF. In nucleotides, the CDR3 is TGCGCCAGCAGTTGGAGAGTACGGGGAAAGGTGTTTTTT.

The chain couples TRBV11-2 to TRBJ1-2; TRBD1 matches 8 bases. Germline V lookup: CDR1 SGHAT, CDR2 FQNNGV. Trimming cost V 4 bases and J 4 bases; bases outside gene matches: 11. The CDR3 is 16 residues long. The CDR3 protein is CASSSSGTGLFYGYTF. The CDR3 bases are TGTGCCAGCAGCTCCTCCGGGACAGGCCTATTCTATGGCTACACCTTC.

The chain recombines TRBV9 with TRBJ1-1, with TRBD1 identical over 8 bases. The CDR3 spans 14 residues. Germline trimming cut 0 bases from V and 4 bases from J; bases unmatched to any gene: 2. Germline V lookup: CDR1 SGDLS, CDR2 YYNGEE. The CDR3 nucleotides are TGTGCCAGCAGCGTAGATACAGGGGGCACTGAAGCTTTCTTT. Translation: CASSVDTGGTEAFF.

The chain couples TRBV6-6 to TRBJ2-7; a weak D match, TRBD1 (5 bases). Germline V gives CDR1 MNHNY, CDR2 SVGAGI (reference sequence). The V and J ends lost 0 bases and 7 bases respectively, with 13 bases between them. The CDR3 length is 14 residues. The CDR3: CASSYSDSSTEQYV. The DNA for the CDR3 is TGTGCCAGCAGTTACTCTGACAGTTCTACGGAGCAGTACGTC.

The V and J genes are TRBV4-1 and TRBJ2-5, with 8 positions matching TRBD2. The CDR3 has 18 residues. Trimming at V came to 0 bases and at J to 4 bases, leaving 13 bases not matched to a gene. Germline assignment: CDR1 MGHRA and CDR2 YSYEKL. CDR3 DNA sequence: TGCGCCAGCAGCCAAGATCTGAGGCTAGCGGGTGATCGAGAGACCCAGTACTTC. This sequence encodes CASSQDLRLAGDRETQYF.

V and J are TRBV28 and TRBJ2-7; 8 nucleotides match TRBD2. The CDR3 has 14 residues. Germline-derived CDR1 and CDR2 are MDHEN and SYDVKM. The V segment lost 6 bases and the J segment 7 bases; nucleotides outside the gene matches: 11. CDR3 sequence (DNA): TGTGCCAGCAGACCCGGGACTAGGAGCGGAGAGCAGTACGTC. Translation gives CASRPGTRSGEQYV.

The genes are TRBV7-8 and TRBJ2-2; tentative D call: TRBD1 (8 bases). V lost 1 base, J lost 6 bases, and 18 bases lay in between. Germline CDR1 and CDR2: SGHVS and FQNEAQ. The CDR3 is 17 residues long. CDR3 sequence reads: CASSLVFRQGRAGELFF. CDR3 bases: TGTGCCAGCAGCTTAGTTTTTAGACAGGGGAGGGCCGGGGAGCTGTTTTTT.

V usage is TRBV7-9 and J usage is TRBJ2-5, with D perhaps TRBD1 (6 bases). CDR1 and CDR2 from the germline V gene are SEHNR and FQNEAQ (reference sequence). This CDR3 comprises 14 residues. V dropped 1 base and J dropped 2 bases, with 8 bases sitting between them. As DNA, the CDR3 is TGTGCCAGCAGCTTAGTGGGACAACAAGAGACCCAGTACTTC. It yields the protein CASSLVGQQETQYF.

This sequence joins TRBV19 and TRBJ1-1; D may be TRBD1 (6 bases). This CDR3 spans 12 amino acids. The germline gives CDR1 LNHDA, CDR2 SQIVND (reference sequence). V shed 10 bases and J shed 1 base, with 10 bases lying between them. The CDR3 spells CATLDRNTEAFF. The CDR3 DNA reads as TGTGCCACCCTGGACAGGAACACTGAAGCTTTCTTT. The full variable domain, its missing parts supplied by reference TRBV19 and TRBJ1-1, is DGGITQSPKYLFRKEGQNVTLSCEQNLNHDAMYWYRQDPGQGLRLIYYSQIVNDFQKGDIAEGYSVSREKKESFPLTVTSAQKNPTAFYLCATLDRNTEAFFGQGTRLTVV.

The chain recombines TRBV27 with TRBJ2-2, with TRBD2 matching over 9 bases. V was pared by 8 bases and J by 4 bases, with 2 bases of the junction left unmatched. The CDR3 has 13 amino acids. Germline CDR1 is MNHEY and CDR2 is SMNVEV (reference sequence). The CDR3 region is CASGAGGTGELFF. CDR3 DNA: TGTGCCAGCGGAGCGGGGGGCACCGGGGAGCTGTTTTTT.

This sequence joins TRBV6-6 and TRBJ2-4; weak D call: TRBD1 (5 bases). The V gene's germline CDR1 is MNHNY and CDR2 SVGAGI (reference sequence). Trimming cost V 4 bases and J 11 bases, with 12 bases left between them. This CDR3 has 12 amino acids. The CDR3 here is CASSSTDTFQYF. DNA of the CDR3: TGTGCCAGCAGTTCCACGGACACATTTCAGTACTTC.

This rearrangement joins TRBV7-9 to TRBJ1-1; D possibly corresponds to TRBD1 (5 bases). Trimming stripped 5 bases from V and 1 base from J, with 11 bases between. The CDR3 extends over 14 amino acids. Germline CDR1 SEHNR, CDR2 FQNEAQ (reference sequence). The CDR3 spells CASSGYRKNTEAFF. CDR3 in DNA: TGTGCCAGCAGCGGATACAGGAAGAACACTGAAGCTTTCTTT.

Only a few counts were recorded for this clone. The chain combines TRBV13 with TRBJ2-3, with D possibly TRBD1 on 6 matching bases. Germline CDR1 and CDR2: PRHDT and FYEKMQ (reference sequence). The V gene lost 5 bases and the J gene lost 6 bases, with 21 bases spanning the gap. This CDR3 has 16 amino acids. The CDR3: CASSPRPDRTGDTQYF. DNA of the CDR3: TGTGCCAGCAGCCCCCGACCGGACAGAACAGGTGATACGCAGTATTTT.

The rearrangement links TRBV5-1 to TRBJ1-1; TRBD1 matches at 7 bases. After removal of 4 bases from V and 5 bases from J, the junction contained 5 bases not matched to a gene. Germline CDR1 is SGHRS and CDR2 is YFSETQ. The CDR3 totals 13 residues. Written as DNA, the CDR3 is TGCGCCAGCAGCCCCGAGGGACAGACTGAAGCTTTCTTT. This sequence encodes CASSPEGQTEAFF.

This rearrangement joins TRBV11-3 to TRBJ2-3; 8 nucleotides agree with TRBD1. Trimming at V came to 5 bases and at J to 5 bases, leaving 6 bases not matched to a gene. The CDR3 totals 14 residues. Germline V gene sequence: CDR1 SGHNT, CDR2 YENEEA. CDR3 in DNA: TGTGCCAGCAGCATCACACAGGGGGTAGATACGCAGTATTTT. Translating gives CASSITQGVDTQYF.